This TCR beta chain stems from a study of cytotoxic CD8 clonotypes in ibrutinib-treated CLL. In the study overall: Some 10 relapsed/refractory, some 16 treatment-naive; approximately 18 IGHV unmutated.

Note on this clone: Antigen: not known.

CDR1 is MDHEN, CDR2 SYDVKM, per germline. The CDR3 covers 16 residues. J lost 4 bases, V lost 7 bases, and 11 bases had no gene match. General study points: Baseline clonality, higher than in age-matched healthy donors, tracked circulating CD8+ T-cell counts. At progression, clonality fell back toward baseline after rising at ibrutinib response. Public clonotypes proved infrequent, and on treatment they shrank or remained steady.

This table comes from immunoSEQ multiplex PCR, and its TCRdb copy is limited to in-frame clones, with some not included. The profile covers 50,000 to 70,000 clones, with roughly 54% appearing a single time and 20% to 30% taken by the ten largest. Sample: PBMCs, taken at disease progression, from a patient treated with ibrutinib. The genes are TRBV28 and TRBJ2-7, with 12 bases aligning to TRBD1. This clonotype originated in a human donor with chronic lymphocytic leukemia. In DNA, the CDR3 is TGTGCCAGCACCGCTCTACCGGGACAGGGGGCTTACGAGCAGTACTTC. This codes for CASTALPGQGAYEQYF.